Included here is one T cell receptor (beta chain) sequence, with context. The antigen is undetermined. PCR primers comprised 60 Vbeta and 13 Jbeta primers. Profiled with immunoSEQ multiplex PCR; TCRdb holds only in-frame clones, not every one. The sample shows about 91,000 clones, 70% to 90% of them seen only once. This entry is derived from a study of cytomegalovirus exposure and HLA in healthy donors. Germline CDR1 reads SGHRS; CDR2 reads YFSETQ. V was shortened by 0 bases and J by 4 bases, with 8 bases between the two germline ends. This CDR3 region has 14 residues. Findings of the study overall: Earlier analysis yielded a pattern in which most TCR beta V segments were productive about 87% or about 30% of the time. Sequencing likely caused a cluster of highly shared sequence variants.

Sequencing was performed on PBMCs. The sequence was obtained from a man aged 18 to 29 in good health and CMV-seronegative. The V call is TRBV5-1, the J call TRBJ2-1; D perhaps matches TRBD2 (5 bases). CDR3 amino acids: CASSLGGEYNEQFF. The CDR3 nucleotides read TGCGCCAGCAGCTTGGGGGGAGAATACAATGAGCAGTTCTTC.